This T cell receptor (beta chain) was captured by sequencing in a study of follicular helper T cells after annual influenza vaccination. Overall study context: Sampling occurred days 0, 7 and 28 after each influenza vaccination.

As to time point: 2014-2015 season, 7 days after vaccination. Adults were given seasonal inactivated influenza vaccine, and blood CD4 subsets were sorted before and after vaccination. Per time point, roughly 35-100 mL of blood was sampled. The method was immunoSEQ multiplex PCR; TCRdb's version includes in-frame clones alone and lacks a portion of them. The repertoire consists of several thousand clones, with 80% to 90% occurring once and the leading ten covering around 3.5%. Trimming stripped 0 bases from V and 3 bases from J, with 7 bases between. The CDR3 is 15 amino acids. Germline assignment: CDR1 SGDLS and CDR2 YYNGEE. With respect to this clone: Its antigen is not known.

Study results and caveats: Most later recoveries of Day 7 ICOS+CD38+ clones were ICOS-CD38- cTfh.

This material consisted of CXCR5+ CD38- circulating T follicular helper cells from blood, taken 7 days after influenza vaccination. Subset indicated: circulating Tfh, non-naive CD4+CXCR5+PD-1+ (ICOS+CD38+ or ICOS-CD38-). The clonotype was recovered from an adult who received the influenza vaccine. V and J are TRBV9 and TRBJ2-6; D ambiguous. CDR3 in amino acids: CASSVELYGANVLTF. The CDR3 DNA reads TGTGCCAGCAGCGTAGAACTTTATGGGGCCAACGTCCTGACTTTC.